The 4 T cell receptor beta chains below all came from one sample that was sequenced in a study of blood T cell repertoires in COVID-19. Profiled with immunoSEQ multiplex PCR; TCRdb holds only in-frame clones, not every one. The sample has roughly 85,000 clones; more than 80% are singletons. The source material was peripheral blood. The receptors shown here come from a man aged 45-60 years with active or convalescent COVID-19.

This chain links TRBV6-6 with TRBJ2-5, with 8 positions matching TRBD1. V dropped 5 bases and J dropped 5; count of bases not matched to a gene: 16. Germline values: CDR1 MNHNY, CDR2 SVGAGI (reference sequence). This CDR3 has 17 amino acids. The CDR3 reads CASSHGDGTGEQETQYF. The CDR3, as DNA: TGTGCCAGCAGTCATGGGGACGGGACAGGAGAGCAGGAGACCCAGTACTTC.

This sequence joins TRBV29-1 and TRBJ1-1, with a weak D call TRBD1 (5 bases). CDR1 and CDR2 from the germline V gene are SQVTM and ANQGSEA. Trimming removed 7 bases at V and 1 base at J, with 10 bases between. This CDR3 comprises 12 residues. The CDR3 DNA reads as TGCAGCGGCTGGGGGGGGAACACTGAAGCTTTCTTT. This translates into CSGWGGNTEAFF.

V gene TRBV12-3 or TRBV12-4 combines with J gene TRBJ1-2; no firm D call. The CDR3 covers 11 residues. V lost 2 bases, J lost 8 bases, and 6 bases lay in between. The CDR3 reads CASSLRGGYTF. The DNA of the CDR3 is TGTGCCAGCAGTTTACGCGGAGGCTACACCTTC.

V gene TRBV19 combines with J gene TRBJ1-5; 7 bases line up with TRBD1. Trimming cost V 5 bases and J 0 bases; bases outside gene matches: 7. The V gene's germline CDR1 is LNHDA and CDR2 SQIVND (reference sequence). The CDR3 contains 16 residues. The CDR3 region is CASSPGGAYSNQPQHF. The DNA for the CDR3 is TGTGCCAGTAGTCCAGGGGGTGCATATAGCAATCAGCCCCAGCATTTT.